The 24 T cell receptor beta chains given below trace back to one sample, sequenced in a study of blood T cell repertoires in COVID-19. Data came from immunoSEQ multiplex PCR; TCRdb stores just in-frame clones and leaves some out. The sample lists approximately 67,000 clones; approximately 87% were seen once. The sample taken for sequencing was peripheral blood. The receptors shown here come from a man in his forties or fifties with active COVID-19.

J is TRBJ2-7 and V is TRBV19, with 7 bases fitting TRBD2. Germline V gene sequence: CDR1 LNHDA, CDR2 SQIVND (reference sequence). V shed 6 bases and J 1 base; nucleotides not matched to a gene: 6. The CDR3 runs 14 residues. The CDR3 here is CASSRGRGSYEQYF. CDR3 coding DNA: TGTGCCAGTAGCCGAGGGCGGGGGTCCTACGAGCAGTACTTC.

The chain has TRBV6-5 and TRBJ2-1, with D possibly matching TRBD2 (6 bases). The CDR3 runs 13 residues. The V end was cut by 9 bases, the J end by 6 bases, with 15 bases between. Germline CDR1 is MNHEY and CDR2 is SVGAGI. The CDR3 is CASHMGGINEQFF. The DNA for the CDR3 is TGTGCCAGTCATATGGGGGGAATCAATGAGCAGTTCTTC.

As for this clone: The germline gene is not matched at one end of the junction; a read error may be the cause. V and J are TRBV30 and TRBJ1-1; the D gene is possibly TRBD1 (6 bases). The length of the CDR3 is 18 residues. CDR1 is GTSNPN, CDR2 SVGIG, per germline (reference sequence). As DNA, the CDR3 is TGTGCCTGGGACTCCGGGCAGACAGGTCCCCCCTCGAACGCTGAAGCTTTCTTT. Its protein is CAWDSGQTGPPSNAEAFF. The whole variable domain, filled in from reference TRBV30 and TRBJ1-1, reads SQTIHQWPATLVQPVGSPLSLECTVEGTSNPNLYWYRQAAGRGLQLLFYSVGIGQISSEVPQNLSASRPQDRQFILSSKKLLLSDSGFYLCAWDSGQTGPPSNAEAFFGQGTRLTVV.

The J gene is TRBJ2-5, the V gene TRBV9; 9 nucleotides agree with TRBD1. Germline values: CDR1 SGDLS, CDR2 YYNGEE. Unmatched junction bases numbered 3, after V lost 4 bases and J lost 5 bases. CDR3 size: 13 residues. The CDR3: CASSPGQGETQYF. Here the CDR3 DNA reads TGTGCCAGCAGCCCCGGACAGGGGGAGACCCAGTACTTC.

V usage is TRBV11-3 and J usage is TRBJ1-1, with TRBD1 matching 7 bases. The CDR3 sequence is 12 residues long. CDR1 and CDR2 (germline): SGHNT, YENEEA. J lost 12 bases, V lost 5 bases, and 9 bases had no gene match. The CDR3 nucleotides are TGTGCCAGCAGCCCCGACAGGGTTGTGTCTTTCTTT. Protein: CASSPDRVVSFF.

This chain connects TRBV30 to TRBJ1-4, with TRBD1 matching 7 bases. This CDR3 contains 15 residues. Germline V gene sequence: CDR1 GTSNPN, CDR2 SVGIG (reference sequence). V dropped 4 bases and J dropped 6; count of bases not matched to a gene: 11. CDR3 in amino acids: CAWKKQGMSDEKLFF. CDR3 DNA: TGTGCCTGGAAGAAACAGGGGATGAGCGATGAAAAACTGTTTTTT.

The chain is built from TRBV9 and TRBJ2-3; D is ambiguous. The CDR3 is 14 residues long. Trimming pared 0 bases from V and 2 bases from J, leaving 7 bases between. Germline assignment: CDR1 SGDLS and CDR2 YYNGEE. The CDR3, as DNA: TGTGCCAGCAGCGTAGTTGAGTCCACAGATACGCAGTATTTT. This gives the protein CASSVVESTDTQYF.

The chain joins TRBV5-6 to TRBJ2-2; perhaps TRBD2 as D (6 bases). Trimming cost V 0 bases and J 1 base, with 7 bases left between them. The CDR3 spans 15 residues. CDR1 is SGHDT and CDR2 is YYEEEE in the germline V gene. CDR3 nucleotide sequence: TGTGCCAGCAGCTTGGTCGGGGGGAACACCGGGGAGCTGTTTTTT. Translation: CASSLVGGNTGELFF.

In regard to this clone: One end of the junction fails to match germline, which may point to a read error. The V gene is TRBV7-7, the J gene TRBJ2-5; 7 positions match TRBD1. This CDR3 contains 12 residues. Germline CDR1 SSHAT, CDR2 FNYEAQ (reference sequence). In DNA, the CDR3 is TGTGCTAGCAGCCCAGGGGGAAAGACCCAGTACTTC. Translated: CASSPGGKTQYF. The full variable domain, rest sourced from reference TRBV7-7 and TRBJ2-5, is GAGVSQSPRYKVTKRGQDVTLRCDPISSHATLYWYQQALGQGPEFLTYFNYEAQPDKSGLPSDRFSAERPEGSISTLTIQRTEQRDSAMYRCASSPGGKTQYFGPGTRLLVL.

The V and J genes are TRBV3-1 (or the pseudogene TRBV3-2) and TRBJ2-7, with 12 nucleotides matching TRBD2. CDR3 length: 17 amino acids. Germline trimming cut 4 bases from V and 2 bases from J; bases unmatched to any gene: 9. Germline V gene lookup returns CDR1 LGHDT and CDR2 YNNKEL (reference sequence). Written as DNA, the CDR3 is TGTGCCAGCAGCCGAGGACTAGCGGGATTTGGGACCTACGAGCAGTACTTC. Translation gives CASSRGLAGFGTYEQYF.

This clone appeared many times. The chain combines TRBV7-9 with TRBJ1-3; no firm D call. CDR1 is SEHNR and CDR2 is FQNEAQ in the germline V gene (reference sequence). The CDR3 runs to 11 residues. The V gene lost 5 bases and the J gene lost 8 bases, with 7 bases spanning the gap. The CDR3 DNA reads TGTGCCAGCAGCCGAGAATACACCATATATTTT. Its translation is CASSREYTIYF.

The chain joins TRBV7-2 to TRBJ2-3; D call uncertain. CDR3 length: 12 residues. In germline, CDR1 is SGHTA, CDR2 FQGNSA. Trimming stripped 5 bases from V and 4 bases from J, with 7 bases between. Written as DNA, the CDR3 is TGTGCCAGCAGCCACGGAGCAGATACGCAGTATTTT. Residues: CASSHGADTQYF.

J is TRBJ2-7 and V is TRBV7-6; 9 bases map to TRBD1. V shed 1 base, J shed 4 bases, and the junction held 2 bases outside the gene matches. This CDR3 comprises 14 residues. CDR1 SGHVS and CDR2 FNYEAQ come from the germline V gene. The CDR3 DNA sequence: TGTGCCAGCAGCTTAGGGGGACAGGGTTACGAGCAGTACTTC. It yields the protein CASSLGGQGYEQYF.

V and J are TRBV10-1 and TRBJ2-7; a weak D match, TRBD2 (5 bases). The germline V gene has CDR1 WNHNN and CDR2 SYGVQD (reference sequence). The length of the CDR3 is 17 residues. Trimming cost V 9 bases and J 1 base, with 25 bases left between them. The CDR3 region has the DNA TGCGCCAGTGGGCTTTGGCTAGTGAGGAGGCGGTCCTACGAGCAGTACTTC. Translation gives CASGLWLVRRRSYEQYF.

This chain joins TRBV4-2 and TRBJ2-3, with TRBD2 matching 12 bases. CDR3 size: 17 residues. With V trimmed by 0 bases and J by 5 bases, 6 bases remained unmatched. Germline-derived CDR1 and CDR2 are LGHNA and YNFKEQ. The CDR3 DNA sequence: TGTGCCAGCAGCCAAGAACTTCTAGCGGGAGGGGGAGATACGCAGTATTTT. Residues: CASSQELLAGGGDTQYF.

The chain employs TRBV27 and TRBJ2-1, with D tentatively TRBD2 (5 bases). The V end lost 4 bases, the J end lost 0 bases, and 16 bases lay between the germline ends. This CDR3 spans 17 amino acids. Per germline, CDR1 MNHEY and CDR2 SMNVEV (reference sequence). DNA for the CDR3: TGTGCCAGCAGTTCTATCCGGACTGGGAGCTCCTACAATGAGCAGTTCTTC. It is translated as CASSSIRTGSSYNEQFF.

The genes are TRBV27 and TRBJ1-6; D unresolved. The germline CDR1 and CDR2 sequences are MNHEY and SMNVEV (reference sequence). CDR3 length equals 12 residues. V gave up 6 bases and J gave up 3 bases, with 3 bases separating them. Here the CDR3 DNA reads TGTGCCAGCAGCCTCTATAATTCACCCCTCCACTTT. Translation gives CASSLYNSPLHF.

The rearrangement uses TRBV27 and TRBJ2-7; D unresolved. The CDR3 contains 15 residues. Germline V gene lookup returns CDR1 MNHEY and CDR2 SMNVEV (reference sequence). Trimming shortened V by 4 bases and J by 3 bases, and 16 bases separated the two germline ends. CDR3 coding DNA: TGTGCCAGCAGTTCACTCACCTCCTCCTTCTACGAGCAGTACTTC. Protein sequence: CASSSLTSSFYEQYF.

V gene TRBV1 combines with J gene TRBJ2-5; the D call of TRBD2 is as the table states it, not checked on the DNA. TRBV1 is a documented pseudogene. The CDR3 is 17 residues long. The CDR3 nucleotides read TGCACCAGCAGCCAAGCCAGACTAGCGGGGGTCCAAGAGACCCAGTACTTC. Its protein product is CTSSQARLAGVQETQYF.

This chain connects TRBV10-3 to TRBJ1-1, with 7 bases that match TRBD1. In germline, CDR1 is ENHRY, CDR2 SYGVKD. CDR3 size: 15 residues. The V gene end was trimmed by 3 bases and the J gene end by 1 base; junction bases not matched to a gene: 5. The CDR3 sequence is CAISESGQANTEAFF. In DNA, the CDR3 is TGTGCCATCAGTGAAAGTGGACAGGCGAACACTGAAGCTTTCTTT.

The count of this clone is one. The chain combines TRBV5-4 with TRBJ2-1, with 9 nucleotides matching TRBD1. CDR1 is SGHNT, CDR2 YYREEE, per germline (reference sequence). V shed 1 base and J 4 bases; nucleotides not matched to a gene: 9. The CDR3 is made up of 17 amino acids. CDR3 residues: CASSLTGGVAIYNEQFF. The CDR3 region has the DNA TGTGCCAGCAGCTTGACAGGGGGCGTAGCAATATACAATGAGCAGTTCTTC.

The genes are TRBV5-4 and TRBJ2-7, with D possibly TRBD1 on 6 matching bases. This CDR3 comprises 15 residues. In germline, CDR1 is SGHNT, CDR2 YYREEE (reference sequence). Trimming pared 3 bases from V and 1 base from J, leaving 14 bases between. CDR3 bases: TGTGCCAGCAGCTCCTGGACAGTAGGATCCTACGAGCAGTACTTC. Translated, it gives CASSSWTVGSYEQYF.

The chain is built from TRBV7-2 and TRBJ1-1; 8 bases match TRBD1. The CDR3 runs 14 residues. Germline CDR1 is SGHTA and CDR2 is FQGNSA. After removal of 4 bases from V and 7 bases from J, the junction contained 8 bases not matched to a gene. CDR3 protein: CASSSGQVTDEAFF. Written as DNA, the CDR3 is TGTGCCAGCAGCTCGGGACAGGTGACAGATGAAGCTTTCTTT. Using reference TRBV7-2 and TRBJ1-1 for the parts outside the CDR3, the full variable domain is GAGVSQSPSNKVTEKGKDVELRCDPISGHTALYWYRQSLGQGLEFLIYFQGNSAPDKSGLPSDRFSAERTGGSVSTLTIQRTQQEDSAVYLCASSSGQVTDEAFFGQGTRLTVV.

This rearrangement joins TRBV3-1 (or the pseudogene TRBV3-2) to TRBJ2-3, with TRBD2 matching over 7 bases. CDR3 size: 16 residues. CDR1 is LGHDT and CDR2 is YNNKEL in the germline V gene (reference sequence). Trimming removed 6 bases from V and 5 bases from J; junction bases left unmatched: 14. The CDR3 here is CASSPDRGERRDTQYF. The CDR3 DNA reads TGTGCCAGCAGTCCCGACCGGGGGGAGCGCAGAGATACGCAGTATTTT.